The clone carrying this T cell receptor beta chain appeared a few times. As yet, its antigen is unknown. These data belong to a study of molecular identifiers for immune sequencing clone quantification. Study information: Across replicate runs, RNA obtained from around 20,000 or 100,000 naive CD8 cells was divided into five, with four undergoing sequencing. Study results and limitations: Highly expanded clone sizes could be underestimated through barcode sharing by identical TCR molecules. Over 98% of CMV-specific effector molecules, but under 1% of naive ones, were in clones above 20 copies.

There are 15 residues in the CDR3. V lost 2 bases, J lost 4 bases, and 11 bases lay in between. CDR1 is MNHEY and CDR2 is SVGAGI in the germline V gene. TCRdb reanalysed the PCR reads using MiXCR and keeps one entry per CDR3 protein. Altogether 550,000 to 750,000 distinct CDR3 sequences are present, 20% being singletons, with the ten largest covering around 0.9%. Material for sequencing was naive CD8+ T cells from blood, with Jurkat cell RNA spiked in. Subset given: FACS-sorted CD8+CD4-CCR7+CD45RA+ naive T cells. The source is a human donor in good health. Some libraries in this study had Jurkat cell RNA spiked in. This chain joins TRBV6-5 and TRBJ2-2; D is perhaps TRBD1 or TRBD2 (6 bases each). Written as DNA, the CDR3 is TGTGCCAGCAGTTACGGGGGGCATGGCACCGGGGAGCTGTTTTTT. It yields the protein CASSYGGHGTGELFF.